The 18 T cell receptor beta chains reported below all come from one sample, sequenced in a study of cytomegalovirus exposure and HLA in healthy donors. Clones were sequenced by immunoSEQ multiplex PCR, and TCRdb holds only the in-frame ones, with some missing. The table has 130,000 to 150,000 clones, over 80% seen once; the top ten hold roughly 6.4%. Sequenced sample: PBMCs. The receptor source for this set is a woman in her 30s in good health and CMV-seropositive.

V is TRBV19 and J is TRBJ2-1; TRBD2 matches 14 bases. CDR1 is LNHDA, CDR2 SQIVND, per germline (reference sequence). With V trimmed by 6 bases and J by 6 bases, 4 bases remained unmatched. This CDR3 spans 15 amino acids. CDR3 protein: CASRRLAGGPNEQFF. The CDR3 DNA sequence: TGTGCCAGTAGGCGACTAGCGGGAGGGCCCAATGAGCAGTTCTTC.

The chain is built from TRBV6-5 and TRBJ2-7; 8 bases line up with TRBD1. Germline assignment: CDR1 MNHEY and CDR2 SVGAGI. V was clipped by 5 bases and J by 3 bases; unmatched bases: 9. The CDR3 loop spans 15 amino acids. CDR3 sequence reads: CASSPLDRGIYEQYF. CDR3 bases: TGTGCCAGCAGTCCACTAGACAGGGGAATCTACGAGCAGTACTTC.

The V gene is TRBV27, the J gene TRBJ2-7, with D tentatively TRBD1 (5 bases). Trimming cost V 4 bases and J 3 bases, with 19 bases left between them. Germline V CDR1 and CDR2: MNHEY, SMNVEV (reference sequence). The CDR3 extends over 16 amino acids. This chain's CDR3 is CASSYKGNTLGYEQYF. The CDR3 nucleotides read TGTGCCAGCAGTTATAAGGGGAACACTCTGGGCTACGAGCAGTACTTC.

The chain combines TRBV28 with TRBJ1-1; 10 nucleotides line up with TRBD1. The CDR3 runs 16 residues. CDR1 and CDR2 from the germline V gene are MDHEN and SYDVKM. J lost 6 bases, V lost 5 bases, and 12 bases had no gene match. CDR3 DNA: TGTGCCAGCAGTCCTCTGGCCCCCGGACAGGGGGCTGAAGCTTTCTTT. This codes for CASSPLAPGQGAEAFF.

This chain uses TRBV9 with TRBJ1-5, with 9 bases aligning to TRBD1. The germline V gene has CDR1 SGDLS and CDR2 YYNGEE. J was trimmed by 6 bases and V by 1 base; bases with no gene match: 2. This CDR3 contains 14 residues. The CDR3 DNA follows: TGTGCCAGCAGCGTAACAGGGGGCAGTCAGCCCCAGCATTTT. This gives the protein CASSVTGGSQPQHF.

The chain links TRBV11-2 to TRBJ2-5, with D uncertain. The CDR3 is 14 residues long. The V end lost 2 bases, the J end lost 7 bases, and 14 bases lay between the germline ends. The V gene's germline CDR1 is SGHAT and CDR2 FQNNGV. The CDR3 bases are TGTGCCAGCAGCTTACTACGGAGATCGGGGACCCAGTACTTC. It translates to CASSLLRRSGTQYF.

The chain has TRBV20-1 and TRBJ2-3, with TRBD2 as a possible D gene (6 bases). Between the trimmed V and J ends, which lost 8 bases and 2 bases, there was a span of 8 bases. Germline CDR1 DFQATT, CDR2 SNEGSKA (reference sequence). The CDR3 contains 11 residues. As DNA, the CDR3 is TGCAGTACGGGACTCACAGATACGCAGTATTTT. This sequence encodes CSTGLTDTQYF.

The chain combines TRBV10-2 with TRBJ2-5; 8 positions agree with TRBD1. Trimming at V came to 6 bases and at J to 5 bases, leaving 2 bases not matched to a gene. The CDR3 length is 12 residues. Germline CDR1 WSHSY, CDR2 SAAADI. The CDR3 DNA sequence: TGCGCCAGCAGGGACAGGGTTGAGACCCAGTACTTC. The encoded protein is CASRDRVETQYF.

This clone was observed once. The chain recombines TRBV10-3 with TRBJ2-1, with D uncertain. The CDR3 covers 12 residues. CDR1 is ENHRY and CDR2 is SYGVKD in the germline V gene. Deletions cut 6 bases from V and 8 bases from J, with 11 bases between. The CDR3, as DNA: TGTGCCATCAGCCCCGGGTCGGATGAGCAGTTCTTC. Protein: CAISPGSDEQFF.

V gene TRBV5-1 combines with J gene TRBJ2-3, with 7 bases identical to TRBD2. Germline CDR1 is SGHRS and CDR2 is YFSETQ. The trim removed 3 bases at V and 0 bases at J, leaving 16 bases unmatched. This CDR3 contains 19 residues. The CDR3 bases are TGCGCCAGCAGCTCTCAATACCGAAAGACTAGCCTCAGCACAGATACGCAGTATTTT. Amino acid sequence: CASSSQYRKTSLSTDTQYF.

This clone was seen a single time. The V call is TRBV2, the J call TRBJ2-7; no clear D gene. Deletions cut 3 bases from V and 9 bases from J, with 12 bases between. This CDR3 is 12 amino acids long. The V gene's germline CDR1 is SNHLY and CDR2 FYNNEI. The CDR3 DNA is TGTGCCAGCAGTGAGGGCAGGTCGTTGCAGTACTTC. This gives the protein CASSEGRSLQYF.

This clone was found once. This chain links TRBV13 with TRBJ2-1, with 8 bases that match TRBD1. CDR1 and CDR2 (germline): PRHDT, FYEKMQ (reference sequence). The trim removed 5 bases at V and 1 base at J, leaving 7 bases unmatched. This CDR3 comprises 16 residues. The CDR3, as DNA: TGTGCCAGCAGCCGCCTCGGGGACAGGTCCTACAATGAGCAGTTCTTC. Translated: CASSRLGDRSYNEQFF.

This clone has a single count. This chain connects TRBV5-5 to TRBJ2-1; maybe TRBD2 (6 bases). CDR1 is SGHKS, CDR2 YYEKEE, per germline (reference sequence). The CDR3 is made up of 18 amino acids. V shed 4 bases and J shed 0 bases, with 20 bases lying between them. The CDR3 region has the DNA TGTGCCAGCAGCGGAGGGTCCTGGCGTGGAGGCTCCTACAATGAGCAGTTCTTC. Translated: CASSGGSWRGGSYNEQFF.

The chain uses TRBV5-1 and TRBJ2-3; TRBD1 might be the D (5 bases). Germline V gene sequence: CDR1 SGHRS, CDR2 YFSETQ. Trimming removed 6 bases from V and 0 bases from J, with 11 bases in between. CDR3 length equals 14 residues. The CDR3 protein is CASTIDRSTDTQYF. Written as DNA, the CDR3 is TGCGCCAGCACTATCGACAGAAGCACAGATACGCAGTATTTT.

This clone rates as medium-sized. The genes are TRBV2 and TRBJ1-5, with D perhaps TRBD1 (5 bases). This CDR3 has 13 amino acids. Trimming left V 7 bases short and J 5 bases short, with 12 bases between. Germline CDR1 SNHLY, CDR2 FYNNEI. The CDR3 DNA reads TGTGCCAGCAAACGGCCAGGGCATCAGCCCCAGCATTTT. Amino acid sequence: CASKRPGHQPQHF.

The rearrangement uses TRBV5-1 and TRBJ2-7; 11 nucleotides line up with TRBD2. The junction had 11 bases not matched to a gene; V was cut back by 4 bases and J by 2 bases. Germline loops: CDR1 SGHRS, CDR2 YFSETQ. The CDR3 has 17 amino acids. This chain's CDR3 is CASSLGGLAGGTYEQYF. The CDR3 region has the DNA TGCGCCAGCAGCCTTGGGGGGCTAGCGGGAGGAACCTACGAGCAGTACTTC.

The sample holds one count of this clone. This chain joins TRBV23-1 and TRBJ2-3; the D is unclear. TRBV23-1 is an open reading frame, and its role is uncertain. Trimming removed 8 bases at V and 7 bases at J, with 7 bases between. This CDR3 spans 10 amino acids. Here the CDR3 reads CASGPHTQYF. The DNA of the CDR3 is TGCGCCAGCGGGCCCCATACGCAGTATTTT.

Here the CDR3 DNA reads TGTGCCAGCAGTTACTCGAGGGATCCTGAAGCTTTCTTT. Translation: CASSYSRDPEAFF. The chain couples TRBV6-6 to TRBJ1-1; D gene uncertain. Germline loops: CDR1 MNHNY, CDR2 SVGAGI (reference sequence). V lost 0 bases and J 6 bases, leaving 8 bases between the germline ends. CDR3 size: 13 residues.